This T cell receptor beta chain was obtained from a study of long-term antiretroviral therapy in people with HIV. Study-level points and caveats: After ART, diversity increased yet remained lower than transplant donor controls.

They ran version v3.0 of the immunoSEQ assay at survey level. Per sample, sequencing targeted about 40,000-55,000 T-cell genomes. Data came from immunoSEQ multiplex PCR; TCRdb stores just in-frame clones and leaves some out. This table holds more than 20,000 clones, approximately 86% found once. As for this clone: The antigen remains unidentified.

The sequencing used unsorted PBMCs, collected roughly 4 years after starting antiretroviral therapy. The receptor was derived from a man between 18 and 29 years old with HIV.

CDR3 sequence: CASSALGSTFEKLFF. CDR3 bases: TGTGCCAGCAGCGCCTTAGGGTCGACTTTTGAAAAACTGTTTTTT. The chain joins TRBV9 to TRBJ1-4; D uncertain. V lost 3 bases, J lost 7 bases, and 16 bases lay in between. Per germline, CDR1 SGDLS and CDR2 YYNGEE. CDR3 length equals 15 residues.